This T cell receptor (beta chain) is from a study of T cells in Graves' hyperthyroidism and ophthalmopathy. Overall study context: Specimen type is peripheral blood, collected at initial diagnosis prior to any treatment. Study-wide findings and caveats: Blood also held most thyroid clonotypes expanded beyond 0.001.

Lactation, pregnancy, other autoimmune disease or uncontrolled infection led to exclusion of patients. About 10 ml of fresh peripheral blood supplied the PBMCs. A remark on this clonotype: Antigen: not known.

What was amplified from RNA transcripts were TCR beta CDR3 regions. HTBI primers were used for first-round RT-PCR of the TCR CDR3. TCRdb re-called the multiplex PCR reads with MiXCR, one entry per CDR3 protein. This sample has approximately 380,000 distinct CDR3 sequences, with more than 12% found just once. The germline V gene encodes CDR1 LNHNV and CDR2 YYDKDF (reference sequence). CDR3 length: 12 amino acids. V lost 0 bases to trimming and J lost 9 bases, with 7 bases between them. Input material: blood. The V call is TRBV15, the J call TRBJ2-3; no definite D call. The receptor's source is a man aged 45-65 years with Graves' ophthalmopathy. The CDR3 DNA reads TGTGCCACCAGCAGAGATACGAAGACGCAGTATTTT. Translation: CATSRDTKTQYF. Combining the CDR3 with reference TRBV15 and TRBJ2-3 gives the whole variable domain DAMVIQNPRYQVTQFGKPVTLSCSQTLNHNVMYWYQQKSSQAPKLLFHYYDKDFNNEADTPDNFQSRRPNTSFCFLDIRSPGLGDTAMYLCATSRDTKTQYFGPGTRLTVL.